The text below deals with one T cell receptor beta chain. This sample is drawn from a study of blood T cell repertoires in COVID-19. Study details: Acute and convalescent COVID-19 samples came from the United States, Italy and Spain. T cells, B-cell-depleted T cells, or PBMCs supplied cDNA or gDNA.

Germline CDR1 and CDR2: SNHLY and FYNNEI. The ends were cut back, 10 bases at V and 2 bases at J, with 23 bases in the middle. CDR3 length equals 16 residues. Per the original methods: Cell counts per sample came from amplifying reference gene primers. Profiling relied on immunoSEQ multiplex PCR, and the TCRdb table lists in-frame clones only, not all of them. That table is the source of V, J and clone size, and D and trimming were worked out from the DNA. Of some 150,000 clones in the sample, about nine tenths are singletons; the top ten hold under 5%. J is TRBJ2-5 and V is TRBV2; D is undetermined. The sample comprised peripheral blood. This TCR derives from a woman aged 55-69 years who had recovered from COVID-19. CDR3 DNA sequence: TGTGCCACTACAAGGTCCTCCGTCGCGACTCAAGAGACCCAGTACTTC. This gives the protein CATTRSSVATQETQYF. The variable domain in full, completed from reference TRBV2 and TRBJ2-5, reads EPEVTQTPSHQVTQMGQEVILRCVPISNHLYFYWYRQILGQKVEFLVSFYNNEISEKSEIFDDQFSVERPDGSNFTLKIRSTKLEDSAMYFCATTRSSVATQETQYFGPGTRLLVL.